This TCR beta chain was retrieved from a study of cytomegalovirus exposure and HLA in healthy donors. PCR involved 60 Vbeta and 13 Jbeta primers. This table comes from immunoSEQ multiplex PCR, and its TCRdb copy is limited to in-frame clones, with some not included. The sample has 150,000 or so clones, about 70% seen once. After removal of 4 bases from V and 6 bases from J, the junction contained 3 bases not matched to a gene. Looked up from germline, CDR1 is WSHSY and CDR2 is SAAADI. This CDR3 comprises 14 residues. Donors consisted of healthy bone marrow donors. Sequencing used PBMCs. The chain employs TRBV10-2 and TRBJ2-2, with TRBD2 matching 9 bases. The sequence derives from a man aged 18 to 30 in good health and CMV-seronegative. In DNA, the CDR3 is TGCGCCAGCAGTGGTAGCGGGGGATCCGGGGAGCTGTTTTTT. This sequence encodes CASSGSGGSGELFF.